These 7 T cell receptor beta chains were sequenced from one sample in a study of CD8+CD57+ T cells in acquired aplastic anemia. Sequenced patients had shown CD8+CD57+ cell expansion by flow cytometry. Genomic DNA was employed as the template in profiling TCR beta VDJ and CDR3. TCRdb called the reads again in MiXCR, with one record for every CDR3 protein. The profile shows about 290,000 distinct CDR3 sequences, 56% of them singletons. The sample taken for sequencing was sorted CD4+, CD8+, or CD8+CD57+ T cells (not recorded which) from PBMCs. These receptors were taken from a human donor with aplastic anemia.

A word on this clonotype: This clone may be a read error of a much larger clone one base away. This chain links TRBV6-5 with TRBJ2-3; 10 nucleotides agree with TRBD2. This CDR3 contains 15 residues. CDR1 is MNHEY, CDR2 SVGAGI, per germline. The CDR3 coding sequence is TGTGCCAGCAGTTACTTCAGCGGGAGGGGACTTACGCGGTATTTT. Protein sequence: CASSYFSGRGLTRYF.

At least ten counts were recorded for this clonotype. This chain joins TRBV3-1 and TRBJ2-1; 10 nucleotides line up with TRBD2. CDR1 LGHDT and CDR2 YNNKEL come from the germline V gene (reference sequence). The junction had 7 bases not matched to a gene; V was cut back by 4 bases and J by 4 bases. The CDR3 runs to 16 residues. CDR3 region: CASSRLAGARYNEQFF. CDR3 DNA: TGTGCCAGCAGCCGCCTAGCGGGGGCCCGTTACAATGAGCAGTTCTTC.

The DNA of the CDR3 is TGCAGTGCTGGAGGGGTCGGGACGGTGAACACTGAAGCTTTCTTT. It codes for CSAGGVGTVNTEAFF. This sequence joins TRBV20-1 and TRBJ1-1, with a weak D call TRBD1 (5 bases). The CDR3 is 15 amino acids. Germline values: CDR1 DFQATT, CDR2 SNEGSKA (reference sequence). The ends were cut back, 5 bases at V and 0 bases at J, with 16 bases in the middle.

Written as DNA, the CDR3 is TGCAGCGTTGAAGGGGGCGTAGGCTACACCTTC. This sequence encodes CSVEGGVGYTF. The V and J genes are TRBV29-1 and TRBJ1-2, with D possibly matching TRBD1 (5 bases). This CDR3 spans 11 amino acids. V gave up 1 base and J gave up 8 bases, with 8 bases separating them. Germline-derived CDR1 and CDR2 are SQVTM and ANQGSEA.

Comment on this clonotype: It may be a read error: a sequence one base away is much more abundant. The chain is built from TRBV3-1 and TRBJ2-7; TRBD1 or TRBD2 may be the D gene (5 bases each). Germline V lookup: CDR1 LGHDT, CDR2 YNNKEL (reference sequence). This CDR3 region has 14 residues. Trimming shortened V by 1 base and J by 3 bases, and 10 bases separated the two germline ends. CDR3: CASSQVGTNYEQYF. CDR3 sequence (DNA): TGTGCCAGCAGCCAAGTAGGGACCAACTACGAGCAGTACTTC.

The rearrangement joins TRBV29-1 to TRBJ1-2, with D possibly being TRBD1 (5 bases). CDR1 and CDR2 (germline): SQVTM, ANQGSEA. Trimming took 7 bases from V and 4 from J, leaving 13 bases between them. The CDR3 runs 12 residues. CDR3 in amino acids: CSARGVVYGYTF. In DNA form, the CDR3 reads TGCAGCGCTCGGGGGGTCGTCTATGGCTACACCTTC.

This sequence joins TRBV2 and TRBJ2-5; D call uncertain. Germline CDR1 SNHLY, CDR2 FYNNEI. The ends were cut back, 1 base at V and 2 bases at J, with 11 bases in the middle. The CDR3 length is 15 residues. CDR3 nucleotides: TGTGCCAGCAGTGAAGAGGATGGGTATCAAGAGACCCAGTACTTC. The encoded protein is CASSEEDGYQETQYF.